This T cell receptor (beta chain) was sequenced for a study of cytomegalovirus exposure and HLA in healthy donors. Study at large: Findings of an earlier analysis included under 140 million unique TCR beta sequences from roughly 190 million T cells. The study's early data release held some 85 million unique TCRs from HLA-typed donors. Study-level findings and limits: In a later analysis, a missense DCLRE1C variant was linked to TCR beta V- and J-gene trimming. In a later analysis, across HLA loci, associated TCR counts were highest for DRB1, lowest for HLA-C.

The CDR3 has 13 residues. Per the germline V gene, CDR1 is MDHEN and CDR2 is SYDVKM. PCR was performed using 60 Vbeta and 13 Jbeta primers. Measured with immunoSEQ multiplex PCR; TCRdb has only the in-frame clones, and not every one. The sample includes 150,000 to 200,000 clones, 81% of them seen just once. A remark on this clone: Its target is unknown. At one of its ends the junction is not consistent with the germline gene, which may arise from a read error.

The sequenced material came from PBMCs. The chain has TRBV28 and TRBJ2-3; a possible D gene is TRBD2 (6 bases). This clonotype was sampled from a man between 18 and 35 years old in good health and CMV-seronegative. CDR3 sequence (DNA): TGTGCCAGCAGTTTTACTAGCATAGATACGCAGTATTTT. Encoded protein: CASSFTSIDTQYF.